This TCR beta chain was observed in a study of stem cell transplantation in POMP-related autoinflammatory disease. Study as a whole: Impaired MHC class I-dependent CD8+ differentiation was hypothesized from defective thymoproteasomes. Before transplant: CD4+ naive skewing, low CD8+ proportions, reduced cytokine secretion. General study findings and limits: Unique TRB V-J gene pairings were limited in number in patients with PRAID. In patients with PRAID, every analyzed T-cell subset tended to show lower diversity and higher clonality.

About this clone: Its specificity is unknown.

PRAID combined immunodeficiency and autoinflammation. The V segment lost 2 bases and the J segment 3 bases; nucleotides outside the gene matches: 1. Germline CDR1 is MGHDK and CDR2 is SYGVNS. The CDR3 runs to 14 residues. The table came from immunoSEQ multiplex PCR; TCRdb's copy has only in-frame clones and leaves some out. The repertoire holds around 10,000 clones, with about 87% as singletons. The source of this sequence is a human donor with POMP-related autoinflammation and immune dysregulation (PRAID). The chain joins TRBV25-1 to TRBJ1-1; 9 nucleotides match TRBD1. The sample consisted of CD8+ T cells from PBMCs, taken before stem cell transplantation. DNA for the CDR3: TGTGCCAGCAGTGAAGACAGGGGGTACACTGAAGCTTTCTTT. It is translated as CASSEDRGYTEAFF.